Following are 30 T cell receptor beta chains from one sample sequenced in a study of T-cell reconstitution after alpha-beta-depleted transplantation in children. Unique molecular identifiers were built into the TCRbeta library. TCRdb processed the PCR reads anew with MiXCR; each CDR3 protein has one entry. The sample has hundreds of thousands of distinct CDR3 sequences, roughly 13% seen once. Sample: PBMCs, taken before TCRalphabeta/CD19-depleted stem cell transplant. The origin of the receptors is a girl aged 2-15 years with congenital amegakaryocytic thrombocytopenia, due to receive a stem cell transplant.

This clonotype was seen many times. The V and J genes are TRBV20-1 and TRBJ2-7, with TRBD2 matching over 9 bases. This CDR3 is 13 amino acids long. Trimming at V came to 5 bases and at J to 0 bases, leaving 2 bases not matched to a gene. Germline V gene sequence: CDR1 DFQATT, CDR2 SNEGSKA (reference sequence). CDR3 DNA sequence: TGCAGTGCTTATAGCGGGAGCTCCTACGAGCAGTACTTC. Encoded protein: CSAYSGSSYEQYF.

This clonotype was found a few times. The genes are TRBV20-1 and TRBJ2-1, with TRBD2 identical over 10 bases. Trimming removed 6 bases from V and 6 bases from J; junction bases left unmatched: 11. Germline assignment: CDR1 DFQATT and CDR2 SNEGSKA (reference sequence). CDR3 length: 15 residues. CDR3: CSASNLAGAGNEQFF. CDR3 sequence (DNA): TGCAGTGCCTCGAATCTAGCGGGAGCCGGCAATGAGCAGTTCTTC.

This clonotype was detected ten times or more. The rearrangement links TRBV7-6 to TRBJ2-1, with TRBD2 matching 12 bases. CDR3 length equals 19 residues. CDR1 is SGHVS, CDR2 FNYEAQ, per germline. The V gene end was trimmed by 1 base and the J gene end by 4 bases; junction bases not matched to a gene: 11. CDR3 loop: CASSLVPLAGGPHYNEQFF. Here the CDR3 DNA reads TGTGCCAGCAGCTTAGTTCCGCTAGCGGGAGGGCCGCATTACAATGAGCAGTTCTTC.

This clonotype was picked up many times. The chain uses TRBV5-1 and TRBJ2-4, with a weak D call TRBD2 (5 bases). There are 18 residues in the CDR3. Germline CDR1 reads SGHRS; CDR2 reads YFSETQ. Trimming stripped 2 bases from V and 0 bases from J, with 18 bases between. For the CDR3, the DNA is TGCGCCAGCAGCTTAATATCGAGCGGATCAAGAGCCAAAAACATTCAGTACTTC. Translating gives CASSLISSGSRAKNIQYF.

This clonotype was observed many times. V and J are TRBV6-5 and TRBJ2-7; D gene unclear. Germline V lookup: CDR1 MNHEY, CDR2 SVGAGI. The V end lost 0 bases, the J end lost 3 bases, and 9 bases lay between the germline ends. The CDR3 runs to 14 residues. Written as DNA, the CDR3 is TGTGCCAGCAGTTACTCGGAGTCGGGCTACGAGCAGTACTTC. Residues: CASSYSESGYEQYF.

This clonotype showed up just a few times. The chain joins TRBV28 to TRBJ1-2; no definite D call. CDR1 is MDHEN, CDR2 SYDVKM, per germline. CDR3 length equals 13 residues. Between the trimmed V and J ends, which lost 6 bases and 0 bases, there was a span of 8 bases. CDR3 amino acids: CASSEIANYGYTF. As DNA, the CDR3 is TGTGCCAGCAGCGAGATCGCTAACTATGGCTACACCTTC.

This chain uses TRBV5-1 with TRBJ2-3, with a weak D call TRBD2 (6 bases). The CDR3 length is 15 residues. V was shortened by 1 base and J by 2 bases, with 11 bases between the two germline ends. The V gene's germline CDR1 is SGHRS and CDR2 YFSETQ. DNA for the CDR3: TGCGCCAGCAGCTTGCGGGCGGGAACCACAGATACGCAGTATTTT. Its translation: CASSLRAGTTDTQYF.

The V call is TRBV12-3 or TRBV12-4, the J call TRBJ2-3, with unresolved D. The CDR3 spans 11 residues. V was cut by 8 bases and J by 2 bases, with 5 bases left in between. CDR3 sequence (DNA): TGTGCCAGCGGCCTCACAGATACGCAGTATTTT. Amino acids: CASGLTDTQYF.

The CDR3 coding sequence is TGTGCCAGCAGCTTAGCGAACCGAATCGAGCAGTACTTC. Protein product: CASSLANRIEQYF. This rearrangement joins TRBV7-9 to TRBJ2-7; unclear D gene. V lost 0 bases and J 6 bases, leaving 9 bases between the germline ends. This CDR3 has 13 residues. The germline gives CDR1 SEHNR, CDR2 FQNEAQ (reference sequence). The whole variable domain, filled in from reference TRBV7-9 and TRBJ2-7, reads DTGVSQNPRHKITKRGQNVTFRCDPISEHNRLYWYRQTLGQGPEFLTYFQNEAQLEKSRLLSDRFSAERPKGSFSTLEIQRTEQGDSAMYLCASSLANRIEQYFGPGTRLTVT.

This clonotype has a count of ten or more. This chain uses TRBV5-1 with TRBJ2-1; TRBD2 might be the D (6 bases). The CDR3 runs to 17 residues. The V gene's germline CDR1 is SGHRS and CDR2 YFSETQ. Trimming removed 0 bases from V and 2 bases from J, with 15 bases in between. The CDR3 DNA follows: TGCGCCAGCAGCTTGGCCGGTGGAGGGTACACCTACAATGAGCAGTTCTTC. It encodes CASSLAGGGYTYNEQFF.

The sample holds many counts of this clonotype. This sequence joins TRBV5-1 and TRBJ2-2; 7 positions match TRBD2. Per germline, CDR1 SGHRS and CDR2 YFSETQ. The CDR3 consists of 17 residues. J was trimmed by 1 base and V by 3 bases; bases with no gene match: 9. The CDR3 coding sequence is TGCGCCAGCAGCTCGTTCTGGGCGGGAGAGAACACCGGGGAGCTGTTTTTT. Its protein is CASSSFWAGENTGELFF.

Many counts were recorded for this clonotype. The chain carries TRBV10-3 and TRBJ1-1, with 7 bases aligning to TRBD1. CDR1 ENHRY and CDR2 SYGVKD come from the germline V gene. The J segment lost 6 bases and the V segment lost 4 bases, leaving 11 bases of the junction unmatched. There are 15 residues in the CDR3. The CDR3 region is CAISGLTGQSPEAFF. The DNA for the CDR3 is TGTGCCATCAGTGGACTGACGGGACAGTCCCCTGAAGCTTTCTTT.

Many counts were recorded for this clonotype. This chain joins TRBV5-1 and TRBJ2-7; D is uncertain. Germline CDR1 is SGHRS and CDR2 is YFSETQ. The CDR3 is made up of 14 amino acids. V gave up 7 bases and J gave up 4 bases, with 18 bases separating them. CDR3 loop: CASRPDPALYEQYF. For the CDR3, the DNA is TGCGCCAGCCGCCCCGACCCAGCCTTATACGAGCAGTACTTC.

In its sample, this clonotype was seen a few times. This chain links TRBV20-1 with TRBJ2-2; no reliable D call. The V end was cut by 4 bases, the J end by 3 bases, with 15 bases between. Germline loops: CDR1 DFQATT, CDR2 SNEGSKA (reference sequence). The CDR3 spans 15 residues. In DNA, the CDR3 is TGCAGTGCTAACGGCCCCACCGAGGACACCGGGGAGCTGTTTTTT. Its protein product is CSANGPTEDTGELFF.

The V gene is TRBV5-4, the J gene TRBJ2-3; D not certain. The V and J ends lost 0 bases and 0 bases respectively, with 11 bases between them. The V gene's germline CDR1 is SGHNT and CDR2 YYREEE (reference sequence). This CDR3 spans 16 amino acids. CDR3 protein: CASSLGSFSSTDTQYF. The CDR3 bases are TGTGCCAGCAGCTTGGGAAGCTTCTCTAGCACAGATACGCAGTATTTT.

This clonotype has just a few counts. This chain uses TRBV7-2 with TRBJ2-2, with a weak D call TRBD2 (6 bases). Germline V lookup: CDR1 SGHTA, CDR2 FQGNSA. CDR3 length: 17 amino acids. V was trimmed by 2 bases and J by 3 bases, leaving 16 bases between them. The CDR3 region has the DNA TGTGCCAGCAGCTTATTCGGGGTAGCGGCCCACACCGGGGAGCTGTTTTTT. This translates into CASSLFGVAAHTGELFF.

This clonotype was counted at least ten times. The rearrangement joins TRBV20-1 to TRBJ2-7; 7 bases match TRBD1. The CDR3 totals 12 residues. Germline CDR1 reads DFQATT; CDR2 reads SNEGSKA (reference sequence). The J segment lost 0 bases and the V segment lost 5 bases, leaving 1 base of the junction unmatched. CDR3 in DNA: TGCAGTGCTTGGGACAGCTCCTACGAGCAGTACTTC. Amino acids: CSAWDSSYEQYF.

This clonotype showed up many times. The CDR3 region has the DNA TGCAGTGCTAGCCGGACTAGCGGGAGAGAGACCCAGTACTTC. Translated: CSASRTSGRETQYF. The chain employs TRBV20-1 and TRBJ2-5, with 13 bases aligning to TRBD2. The junction had 2 bases not matched to a gene; V was cut back by 3 bases and J by 4 bases. Germline CDR1 is DFQATT and CDR2 is SNEGSKA (reference sequence). The CDR3 runs 14 residues.

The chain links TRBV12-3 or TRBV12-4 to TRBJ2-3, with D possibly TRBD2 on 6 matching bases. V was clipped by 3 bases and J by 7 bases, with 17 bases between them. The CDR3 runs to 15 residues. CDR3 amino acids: CASSFPPGLPYTQYF. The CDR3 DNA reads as TGTGCCAGCAGTTTCCCGCCAGGACTACCTTATACGCAGTATTTT.

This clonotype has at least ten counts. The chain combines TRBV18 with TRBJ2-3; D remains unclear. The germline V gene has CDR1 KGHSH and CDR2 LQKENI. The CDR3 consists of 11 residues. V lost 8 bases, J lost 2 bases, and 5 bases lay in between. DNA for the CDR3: TGTGCCAGCAGTCCCACAGATACGCAGTATTTT. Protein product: CASSPTDTQYF. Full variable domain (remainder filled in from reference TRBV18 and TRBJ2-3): NAGVMQNPRHLVRRRGQEARLRCSPMKGHSHVYWYRQLPEEGLKFMVYLQKENIIDESGMPKERFSAEFPKEGPSILRIQQVVRGDSAAYFCASSPTDTQYFGPGTRLTVL.

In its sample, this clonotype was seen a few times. The CDR3 sequence is CASSYTQNTGELFF. The CDR3 DNA follows: TGTGCCAGCAGTTACACACAGAACACCGGGGAGCTGTTTTTT. V is TRBV6-5 and J is TRBJ2-2; D remains ambiguous. Germline CDR1 reads MNHEY; CDR2 reads SVGAGI. The CDR3 is made up of 14 amino acids. Trimming took 2 bases from V and 1 from J, leaving 5 bases between them.

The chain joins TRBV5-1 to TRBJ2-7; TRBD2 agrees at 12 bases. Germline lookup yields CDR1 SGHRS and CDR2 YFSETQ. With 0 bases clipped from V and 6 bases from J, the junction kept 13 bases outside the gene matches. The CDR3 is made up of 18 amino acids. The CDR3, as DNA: TGCGCCAGCAGCTTGGAGTCCAGACTAGCGGGAGATTGGTCCGAGCAGTACTTC. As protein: CASSLESRLAGDWSEQYF.

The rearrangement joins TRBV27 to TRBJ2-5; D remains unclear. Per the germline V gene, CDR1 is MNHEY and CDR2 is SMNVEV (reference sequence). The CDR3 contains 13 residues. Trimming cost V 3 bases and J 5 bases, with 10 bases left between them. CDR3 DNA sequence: TGTGCCAGCAGTTTCATCGGTGGGGAGACCCAGTACTTC. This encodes CASSFIGGETQYF.

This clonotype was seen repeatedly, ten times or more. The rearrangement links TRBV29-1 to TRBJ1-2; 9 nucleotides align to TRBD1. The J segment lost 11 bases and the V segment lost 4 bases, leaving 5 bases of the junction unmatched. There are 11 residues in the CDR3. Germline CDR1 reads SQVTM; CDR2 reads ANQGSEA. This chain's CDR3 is CSVAGQGIYTF. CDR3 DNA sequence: TGCAGCGTTGCGGGACAGGGAATATACACCTTC.

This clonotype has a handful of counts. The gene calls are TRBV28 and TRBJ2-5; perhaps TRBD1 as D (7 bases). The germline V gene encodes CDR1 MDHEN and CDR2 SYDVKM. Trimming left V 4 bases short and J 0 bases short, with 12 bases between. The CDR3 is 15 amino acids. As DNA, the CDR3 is TGTGCCAGCAGTTCAGGGGGAGGCTACCAAGAGACCCAGTACTTC. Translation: CASSSGGGYQETQYF.

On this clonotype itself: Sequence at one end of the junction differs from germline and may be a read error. The CDR3 region is CAGSWGTAGPNYYEQYF. As DNA, the CDR3 is TGCGCCGGCAGCTGGGGGACAGCGGGACCGAACTACTACGAGCAGTACTTC. The chain employs TRBV5-1 and TRBJ2-7; perhaps D is TRBD1 or TRBD2 (7 bases each). The germline V gene has CDR1 SGHRS and CDR2 YFSETQ. The CDR3 length is 17 residues.

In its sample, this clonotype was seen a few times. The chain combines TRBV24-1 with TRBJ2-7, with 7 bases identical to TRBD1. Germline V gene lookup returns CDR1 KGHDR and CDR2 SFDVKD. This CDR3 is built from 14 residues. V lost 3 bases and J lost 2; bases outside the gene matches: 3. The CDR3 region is CATSDTGTAYEQYF. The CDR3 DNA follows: TGTGCCACCAGTGATACAGGGACAGCCTACGAGCAGTACTTC.

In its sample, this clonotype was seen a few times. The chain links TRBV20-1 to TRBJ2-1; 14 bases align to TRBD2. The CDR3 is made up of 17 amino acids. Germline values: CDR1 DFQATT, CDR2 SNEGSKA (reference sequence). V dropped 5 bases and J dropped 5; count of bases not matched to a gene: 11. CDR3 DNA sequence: TGCAGTGCTGTGCCGGGACTAGCGGGAGTATGGGACAATGAGCAGTTCTTC. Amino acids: CSAVPGLAGVWDNEQFF.

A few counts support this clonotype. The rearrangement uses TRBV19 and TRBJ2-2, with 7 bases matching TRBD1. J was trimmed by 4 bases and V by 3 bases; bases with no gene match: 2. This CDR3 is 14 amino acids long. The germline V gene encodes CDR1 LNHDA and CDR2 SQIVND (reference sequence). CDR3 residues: CASSINRGTGELFF. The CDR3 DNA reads TGTGCCAGTAGTATCAACAGGGGCACCGGGGAGCTGTTTTTT.

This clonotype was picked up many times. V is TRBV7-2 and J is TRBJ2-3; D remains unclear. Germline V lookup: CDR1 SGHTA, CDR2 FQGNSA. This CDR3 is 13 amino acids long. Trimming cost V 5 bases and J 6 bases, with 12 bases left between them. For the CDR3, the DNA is TGTGCCAGCAGCCTCACTCGTCCTGATACGCAGTATTTT. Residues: CASSLTRPDTQYF. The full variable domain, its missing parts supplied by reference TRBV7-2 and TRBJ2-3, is GAGVSQSPSNKVTEKGKDVELRCDPISGHTALYWYRQSLGQGLEFLIYFQGNSAPDKSGLPSDRFSAERTGGSVSTLTIQRTQQEDSAVYLCASSLTRPDTQYFGPGTRLTVL.